This TCR beta chain originates from a study of blood T cell repertoires in COVID-19 (dated by TCRdb to 2018 to 2020). At the level of the whole study: The collaborator samples originated in the United States, Italy and Spain and spanned the acute and convalescent phases of COVID-19. The repertoires were released in a freely available public database intended as a resource for research on the immune response to SARS-CoV-2. Where available, HLA class I and class II types were obtained from metadata supplied by the sample provider rather than from assay-based typing. The material from the prospective study consisted of cDNA or gDNA derived from T cells, B-cell-depleted T cells, or PBMCs. Nearly every sample came with metadata listing a de-identified subject ID, COVID-19 status, age in years and sex. Subjects who had been exposed to COVID-19, were actively infected with it, or had recovered from it provided the deeply sampled blood TCRbeta repertoires that made up the dataset. The samples were drawn from the first 160 participants of the ongoing ImmuneRACE study and from 1,254 subjects provided by 6 global collaborators.

TCRbeta CDR3 regions were amplified from genomic DNA using the immunoSEQ Assay, a bias-controlled multiplex PCR. In the original analysis: The number of nucleated cells in each sample was estimated from the amplification of reference gene primers within the assay. Sequence reads were collapsed and filtered to measure the absolute abundance of every unique TCRbeta CDR3 rearrangement. For each sample, productive Simpson clonality was calculated as the square root of Simpson's diversity index across productive rearrangements. The immuneACCESS repertoire file appears here via TCRdb, limited to in-frame rearrangements. These files lack a portion of the clones; in checked studies, under half of the deficit traces to unresolved V genes, and the cause of the others is not known. That table is the source of V, J and clone size, and D and trimming were worked out from the DNA. A total of under 140,000 clones appear in this sample, approximately 90% of them only once. The ten largest clonotypes hold 3% to 4% of the sample.

Trimmed from V: 0 bases; trimmed from J: 8 bases; junction bases lacking a gene match: 10. From the cysteine up to the phenylalanine, the CDR3 has a length of 18 residues. Of the read, only the CDR3 DNA is kept; its 54 bases are in frame from base 1. CDR1 MNHNS and CDR2 SASEGT are derived from the germline V gene. General conclusions and limits of the study: How much clinical and demographic metadata was included differed by source and by participant, and the metadata was provided uncurated.

About this clone itself: Its recognized antigen is unknown. The record has no base qualities; no much larger clone is one base away.

Collaborating institutions collected whole blood in K2EDTA tubes following their own protocols. For TCRbeta analysis, collaborator samples were shipped as frozen whole blood, as isolated PBMCs, or as DNA extracted from either sample type. This TCR was sampled from a woman aged 50 to 60 with acute or convalescent COVID-19. Recombination linked TRBV6-1 to TRBJ1-4, with 12 junctional bases fitting TRBD1. Material for sequencing was peripheral blood. The CDR3 reads as follows: CASSEAGQGARGLEKLFF. The DNA reads as follows: TGTGCCAGCAGTGAAGCGGGACAGGGGGCAAGGGGGTTGGAAAAACTGTTTTTT.